This entry lists 23 T cell receptor beta chains sequenced from one sample in a study of T cells in women clearing cervical HPV infection. Generated by immunoSEQ multiplex PCR, the TCRdb table keeps only in-frame clones and is missing some. The sample totals 44,000 or so clones; its top ten clones hold approximately 0.98%. Material: blood buffy coat. Receptors were obtained from a woman between 18 and 70 years old with a cervical HPV16 infection that either progressed to CIN3+ or cleared (not recorded which).

In regard to this clone: The read ends 3 residues before the CDR3 terminus; that terminus is restored from the germline J gene. The chain has TRBV7-8 and TRBJ2-6; no reliable D call. The ends were cut back, 5 bases at V and 1 base at J, with 12 bases in the middle. The germline CDR1 and CDR2 sequences are SGHVS and FQNEAQ. The CDR3 runs 16 residues. The CDR3 bases that were read are TGTGCCAGCAGCCCGTTTCGCGGTTCTGGGGCCAACGTC. Translated, it gives CASSPFRGSGANV. The whole CDR3 protein is CASSPFRGSGANVLTF.

CDR3 DNA (partial): TGTGCCAGCAGCCAAACCCGAGCGGATACG. Translating gives CASSQTRADT. The CDR3 reads in full as CASSQTRADTQYF. The chain uses TRBV3-1 (or the pseudogene TRBV3-2) and TRBJ2-3; no definite D call. The sequence runs out 3 residues before the end of the CDR3; the remainder is reconstructed from the germline J gene. In germline, CDR1 is LGHDT, CDR2 YNNKEL (reference sequence). The CDR3 runs to 13 residues. V shed 2 bases and J shed 6 bases, with 9 bases lying between them.

In regard to this clone: With the read ending 3 residues before the CDR3 end, the germline J gene is used to fill in that end. The J gene is TRBJ2-4, the V gene TRBV5-6; D perhaps matches TRBD2 (6 bases). Germline V gives CDR1 SGHDT, CDR2 YYEEEE. The CDR3 contains 13 residues. CDR3 bases read: TGTGCCAGCAGCACCGCGGGGTCGCATGGT. This codes for CASSTAGSHG. The full CDR3 protein is CASSTAGSHGQYF.

As for this clone: Sequencing ends 3 residues short of the CDR3 end; the germline J gene provides the rest. V usage is TRBV7-9 and J usage is TRBJ1-2; D is ambiguous. Trimming pared 6 bases from V and 5 bases from J, leaving 16 bases between. CDR1 SEHNR and CDR2 FQNEAQ come from the germline V gene (reference sequence). This CDR3 has 14 residues. The CDR3 sequence is CASRPANEGYGYTF. The CDR3 DNA, read in part, is TGTGCCAGCAGACCAGCCAACGAGGGTTATGGC.

For this clone: The read stops 3 residues short of the end of the CDR3; the missing end is completed from the germline J gene. The rearrangement joins TRBV20-1 to TRBJ2-3; no reliable D call. Germline-derived CDR1 and CDR2 are DFQATT and SNEGSKA (reference sequence). V lost 3 bases and J lost 1, with 5 bases in between. The CDR3 spans 12 residues. CDR3 DNA, as far as it was read: TGCAGTGCTAGCCGGGGCACAGATACG. Amino acids: CSASRGTDT. Given in full, the CDR3 is CSASRGTDTQYF.

About this clone itself: The DNA ends 3 residues before the CDR3 does, and the rest of the CDR3 is filled in from the germline J gene. The chain recombines TRBV20-1 with TRBJ1-2; 9 bases fit TRBD1. CDR1 and CDR2 (germline): DFQATT, SNEGSKA (reference sequence). This CDR3 spans 15 amino acids. Losses at the gene ends were 2 bases for V and 5 bases for J; bases not matched to a gene: 9. CDR3: CSARPPGQGWYGYTF. CDR3 bases read: TGCAGTGCTAGACCTCCGGGACAGGGCTGGTATGGC.

Comment on this clone: Coverage ceases 3 residues before the CDR3 finishes, and the germline J gene fills in the end. J is TRBJ2-3 and V is TRBV19; 11 bases line up with TRBD2. Germline assignment: CDR1 LNHDA and CDR2 SQIVND (reference sequence). The CDR3 contains 14 residues. Trimming took 3 bases from V and 4 from J; bases not matched to a gene: 0. CDR3 bases read: TGTGCCAGTAGTATTAGCGGGGGGGCAGATACG. Amino acid sequence: CASSISGGADT. From start to end, the CDR3 is CASSISGGADTQYF.

Turning to this clone: The read gets to within 3 residues of the CDR3 end, and the germline J gene fills in the rest. V and J are TRBV11-2 and TRBJ2-7; weak D call: TRBD1 (6 bases). V lost 5 bases to trimming and J lost 4 bases, with 9 bases between them. Germline V gene lookup returns CDR1 SGHAT and CDR2 FQNNGV. The CDR3 runs to 12 residues. The part of the CDR3 DNA that was read is TGTGCCAGCAGCCAAGGGGGTTACGAG. It specifies CASSQGGYE. The complete CDR3 protein is CASSQGGYEQYF.

Of note for this clone: The read terminates 3 residues ahead of where the CDR3 ends, so the germline J gene completes it. The chain couples TRBV2 to TRBJ2-3; 7 nucleotides line up with TRBD2. The CDR3 is made up of 14 amino acids. Germline V CDR1 and CDR2: SNHLY, FYNNEI. Here the CDR3 reads CASSLTGLQETQYF. The DNA read from the CDR3 is TGTGCCAGCAGTCTTACGGGACTACAAGAGACG.

Regarding this clone: The CDR3 end falls 3 residues outside the read, so it is completed with the germline J gene. The chain recombines TRBV5-1 with TRBJ2-1, with 12 bases matching TRBD2. This CDR3 is 15 amino acids long. Trimming at V came to 5 bases and at J to 8 bases, leaving 8 bases not matched to a gene. From germline, CDR1 is SGHRS and CDR2 YFSETQ. CDR3 amino acids: CASREGTSGLYEQFF. The CDR3 DNA, read in part, is TGCGCCAGCAGGGAAGGGACTAGCGGGCTTTATGAG.

Turning to this clone: A junction boundary mismatches the germline segment, possibly from a read error. With the read ending 3 residues before the CDR3 end, the germline J gene is used to fill in that end. The chain joins TRBV12-3 or TRBV12-4 to TRBJ2-3; 8 bases are shared with TRBD2. The CDR3 length is 14 residues. CDR3 amino acids: CAGSESGGLQPQYF. The CDR3 DNA, read in part, is TGTGCCGGCAGCGAGTCGGGGGGGCTTCAGCCG.

Concerning this clone: The CDR3 extends 3 residues past the end of the read, so its final part is completed from the germline J gene. The chain uses TRBV7-2 and TRBJ2-3, with D possibly TRBD1 on 6 matching bases. The CDR3 is 13 amino acids. Germline V gives CDR1 SGHTA, CDR2 FQGNSA. The DNA read from the CDR3 is TGTGCCACCTTGCCCGGACAGTTAGAGACG. Translation: CATLPGQLET. The complete CDR3 sequence is CATLPGQLETQYF.

On this clone: Coverage ceases 3 residues before the CDR3 finishes, and the germline J gene fills in the end. The chain joins TRBV6-1 to TRBJ2-4; 8 bases map to TRBD1. CDR1 is MNHNS and CDR2 is SASEGT in the germline V gene. The CDR3 has 18 residues. The sequenced part of the CDR3 DNA is TGTGCCAGCAGTGAAGATGGGACAGGAAGTGGGTCCTATCAGCCT. It yields the protein CASSEDGTGSGSYQP. The complete CDR3 sequence is CASSEDGTGSGSYQPQYF.

Points on this clone: The CDR3 goes on 3 residues after the read ends, and that part is filled in from the germline J gene. The chain is built from TRBV20-1 and TRBJ2-3; 15 bases are a match to TRBD2. Germline assignment: CDR1 DFQATT and CDR2 SNEGSKA (reference sequence). Germline trimming cut 6 bases from V and 3 bases from J; bases unmatched to any gene: 7. The CDR3 is 16 residues long. The CDR3 region is CSAGRTSGGATDTQYF. Incomplete CDR3 DNA: TGCAGTGCCGGCAGGACTAGCGGGGGGGCGACAGATACG.

Concerning this clone: The CDR3 end is not reached by the read, which stops 3 residues before it; the germline J gene fills it in. The V call is TRBV7-3, the J call TRBJ2-3; a possible D gene is TRBD1 (5 bases). The CDR3 spans 14 residues. Trimming removed 5 bases from V and 0 bases from J, with 9 bases in between. Germline V gene lookup returns CDR1 SGHTA and CDR2 FQGTGA. The CDR3 is CASSPDRSTDTQYF. The CDR3 bases that were read are TGTGCCAGCAGCCCCGACAGAAGCACAGATACG. The variable domain in full, with the rest retrieved from reference TRBV7-3 and TRBJ2-3, is GAGVSQTPSNKVTEKGKYVELRCDPISGHTALYWYRQSLGQGPEFLIYFQGTGAADDSGLPNDRFFAVRPEGSVSTLKIQRTERGDSAVYLCASSPDRSTDTQYFGPGTRLTVL.

Points on this clone: The read is 3 residues too short to cover the CDR3 end, so that end is filled in from the germline J gene. The genes are TRBV20-1 and TRBJ1-6; 8 bases fit TRBD1. The V segment lost 3 bases and the J segment 3 bases; nucleotides outside the gene matches: 1. This CDR3 region has 14 residues. The germline V gene has CDR1 DFQATT and CDR2 SNEGSKA (reference sequence). Partial CDR3 DNA: TGCAGTGCTAGCACAGGGGGCTATAATTCACCC. It yields the protein CSASTGGYNSP. The entire CDR3 is CSASTGGYNSPLHF.

As for this clone: Read data end 3 residues before the CDR3 end; the end is taken from the germline J gene. The chain recombines TRBV7-9 with TRBJ1-2; possibly TRBD1 for D (6 bases). Germline V lookup: CDR1 SEHNR, CDR2 FQNEAQ (reference sequence). The CDR3 runs 15 residues. CDR3 protein: CASSPREGDSYDYTF. CDR3 DNA, as far as it was read: TGTGCCAGCAGCCCTCGCGAGGGGGATTCCTACGAC. Complete variable domain (other parts from reference TRBV7-9 and TRBJ1-2): DTGVSQNPRHKITKRGQNVTFRCDPISEHNRLYWYRQTLGQGPEFLTYFQNEAQLEKSRLLSDRFSAERPKGSFSTLEIQRTEQGDSAMYLCASSPREGDSYDYTFGSGTRLTVV.

Turning to this clone: The read ends 3 residues early relative to the CDR3; the germline J gene fills the gap. The V gene is TRBV10-3, the J gene TRBJ2-6, with 7 nucleotides matching TRBD1. The CDR3 loop spans 16 amino acids. V dropped 6 bases and J dropped 4; count of bases not matched to a gene: 9. CDR1 is ENHRY, CDR2 SYGVKD, per germline. This CDR3 is CAIRGDSWQGANVLTF. CDR3 DNA, as far as it was read: TGTGCCATCAGGGGGGACAGCTGGCAAGGGGCCAACGTC.

Worth noting for this clone: The read ends 3 residues shy of where the CDR3 ends; the end is completed using the germline J gene. This chain uses TRBV29-1 with TRBJ2-2; the match to TRBD2 covers 8 bases. From germline, CDR1 is SQVTM and CDR2 ANQGSEA. The CDR3 covers 13 residues. V was clipped by 6 bases and J by 5 bases; unmatched bases: 5. The DNA read from the CDR3 is TGCAGCGTAGGGACTAGACAAACCGGGGAG. Protein: CSVGTRQTGE. In full, the CDR3 is CSVGTRQTGELFF.

Concerning this clone: Read sequence stops 3 residues before the CDR3 end, and the germline J gene provides the missing end. The rearrangement joins TRBV5-1 to TRBJ2-3, with 7 bases fitting TRBD1. The CDR3 has 14 amino acids. In germline, CDR1 is SGHRS, CDR2 YFSETQ. CDR3 DNA (partial): TGCGCCAGCAGGTCCGGACAGGCAGAGGGGACG. Amino acids: CASRSGQAEGT. The entire CDR3 is CASRSGQAEGTQYF. Full variable domain (remainder filled in from reference TRBV5-1 and TRBJ2-3): KAGVTQTPRYLIKTRGQQVTLSCSPISGHRSVSWYQQTPGQGLQFLFEYFSETQRNKGNFPGRFSGRQFSNSRSEMNVSTLELGDSALYLCASRSGQAEGTQYFGPGTRLTVL.

With regard to this clone: The read halts 3 residues ahead of the CDR3 end, with the missing end drawn from the germline J gene. The chain employs TRBV5-1 and TRBJ2-7, with D perhaps matching TRBD1 (6 bases). Germline V gene lookup returns CDR1 SGHRS and CDR2 YFSETQ. CDR3 size: 14 residues. The V end was cut by 0 bases, the J end by 4 bases, with 11 bases between. This CDR3 is CASSLAGVLYEQYF. Incomplete CDR3 DNA: TGCGCCAGCAGCTTGGCAGGGGTCCTGTACGAG.

Remarks on this clone: The CDR3 extends 3 residues past the end of the read, so its final part is completed from the germline J gene. The V call is TRBV6-1, the J call TRBJ1-2; the match to TRBD1 covers 7 bases. CDR3 size: 14 residues. V gave up 2 bases and J gave up 1 base; unmatched junction bases: 1. Germline CDR1 MNHNS, CDR2 SASEGT. The CDR3 bases that were read are TGTGCCAGCAGTGAATCAGGGGGTAACTATGGC. Translation: CASSESGGNYG. The entire CDR3 is CASSESGGNYGYTF.

Worth noting for this clone: The CDR3 extends 3 residues past the end of the read, so its final part is completed from the germline J gene. The V call is TRBV19, the J call TRBJ2-4; 10 bases match TRBD1. Germline V CDR1 and CDR2: LNHDA, SQIVND (reference sequence). The CDR3 length is 15 residues. The CDR3: CASRGETGGFGGQYF. CDR3 DNA, as far as it was read: TGTGCCAGTAGGGGAGAGACAGGGGGCTTTGGAGGT.